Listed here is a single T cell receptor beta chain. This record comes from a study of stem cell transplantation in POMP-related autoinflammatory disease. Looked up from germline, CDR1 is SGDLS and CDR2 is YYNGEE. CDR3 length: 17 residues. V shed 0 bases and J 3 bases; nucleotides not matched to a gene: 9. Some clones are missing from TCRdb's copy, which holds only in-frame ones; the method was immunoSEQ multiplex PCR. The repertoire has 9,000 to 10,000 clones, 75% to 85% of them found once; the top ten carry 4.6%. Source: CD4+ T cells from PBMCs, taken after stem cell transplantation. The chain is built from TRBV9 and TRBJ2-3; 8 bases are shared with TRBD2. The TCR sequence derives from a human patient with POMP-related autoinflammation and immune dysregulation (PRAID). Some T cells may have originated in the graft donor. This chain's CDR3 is CASSVATRAGGTDTQYF. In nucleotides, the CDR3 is TGTGCCAGCAGCGTAGCTACGAGGGCGGGGGGTACAGATACGCAGTATTTT.